A single sample gave rise to the 20 T cell receptor beta chains below, sequenced in a study of blood T cell repertoires in COVID-19. Only in-frame clones appear in the TCRdb table, and some are missing; sequencing was by immunoSEQ multiplex PCR. The data show around 45,000 clones, more than 65% seen once. Sequenced: peripheral blood. Receptor source: a woman aged 55-69 years with acute or convalescent COVID-19.

The chain carries TRBV6-5 and TRBJ1-2; D might be TRBD1 (5 bases). The germline V and J ends were trimmed by 8 bases and 6 bases, with 19 bases remaining between them. Per the germline V gene, CDR1 is MNHEY and CDR2 is SVGAGI. The length of the CDR3 is 14 residues. In DNA, the CDR3 is TGTGCCAGCTCACCGCTAAGGGGATATGATGGCTACACCTTC. Residues: CASSPLRGYDGYTF.

This clone showed up just a few times. This sequence joins TRBV6-6 and TRBJ2-1; D unresolved. V shed 5 bases and J shed 0 bases, with 5 bases lying between them. The V gene's germline CDR1 is MNHNY and CDR2 SVGAGI (reference sequence). The length of the CDR3 is 13 residues. CDR3 residues: CASSQSSYNEQFF. The CDR3 DNA reads TGTGCCAGCAGTCAGAGCTCCTACAATGAGCAGTTCTTC.

This clone appeared a single time. The chain combines TRBV6-5 with TRBJ1-3; no clear D. CDR1 and CDR2 (germline): MNHEY, SVGAGI. This CDR3 spans 14 amino acids. Trimming left V 7 bases short and J 1 base short, with 11 bases between. The CDR3 protein is CASTPTGSGNTIYF. The CDR3 coding sequence is TGTGCCAGCACCCCGACGGGGTCTGGAAACACCATATATTTT.

V and J are TRBV6-5 and TRBJ1-1; D gene ambiguous. The length of the CDR3 is 14 residues. V lost 6 bases and J lost 2, with 13 bases in between. Germline assignment: CDR1 MNHEY and CDR2 SVGAGI. The CDR3 DNA is TGTGCCAGCAGCGCCGGGATTTCTAACACTGAAGCTTTCTTT. This translates into CASSAGISNTEAFF.

In DNA, the CDR3 is TGCGCCAGCAGTGAATTGGGGGGTGACGAAAAACTGTTTTTT. Translating gives CASSELGGDEKLFF. V and J are TRBV10-1 and TRBJ1-4, with a possible D match to TRBD1 (5 bases). V was clipped by 3 bases and J by 8 bases, with 13 bases between them. The V gene's germline CDR1 is WNHNN and CDR2 SYGVQD (reference sequence). The CDR3 has 14 amino acids.

V and J are TRBV6-5 and TRBJ2-2; TRBD1 is a possible D gene (5 bases). Germline V lookup: CDR1 MNHEY, CDR2 SVGAGI. Trimming took 6 bases from V and 0 from J, leaving 11 bases between them. The CDR3 is 15 residues long. CDR3 coding DNA: TGTGCCAGCAGCCAGACAGTTACGAACACCGGGGAGCTGTTTTTT. As protein: CASSQTVTNTGELFF.

The rearrangement uses TRBV4-1 and TRBJ1-3, with D perhaps TRBD1 (6 bases). Per germline, CDR1 MGHRA and CDR2 YSYEKL. The V end lost 3 bases, the J end lost 6 bases, and 9 bases lay between the germline ends. The CDR3 contains 13 residues. The CDR3 DNA reads as TGCGCCAGCAGCCAGGGGGCAGAAAACACCATATATTTT. Its translation: CASSQGAENTIYF.

J is TRBJ2-1 and V is TRBV5-6; D is unclear. Trimming cost V 6 bases and J 10 bases, with 14 bases left between them. This CDR3 region has 12 residues. The germline gives CDR1 SGHDT, CDR2 YYEEEE. The CDR3 region is CASNSFVNEQFF. CDR3 coding DNA: TGTGCCAGCAACAGTTTCGTGAACGAGCAGTTCTTC. The entire variable domain, with the rest obtained from reference TRBV5-6 and TRBJ2-1, is as follows: DAGVTQSPTHLIKTRGQQVTLRCSPKSGHDTVSWYQQALGQGPQFIFQYYEEEERQRGNFPDRFSGHQFPNYSSELNVNALLLGDSALYLCASNSFVNEQFFGPGTRLTVL.

CDR3 DNA: TGTGCCAGCAGTTTAAGCCCCGCCGGTCAGCCCCAGCATTTT. Its translation: CASSLSPAGQPQHF. The chain carries TRBV27 and TRBJ1-5; D is ambiguous. With 2 bases removed from V and 6 bases from J, the gap between germline ends came to 11 bases. In germline, CDR1 is MNHEY, CDR2 SMNVEV (reference sequence). The CDR3 totals 14 residues.

The rearrangement joins TRBV5-1 to TRBJ1-6, with a weak D call TRBD1 (5 bases). CDR1 and CDR2 (germline): SGHRS, YFSETQ. This CDR3 contains 16 residues. Trimming removed 4 bases at V and 7 bases at J, with 18 bases between. The CDR3 is CASSPEGAARNSPLHF. The CDR3 DNA is TGCGCCAGCAGCCCCGAAGGGGCAGCCAGAAATTCACCCCTCCACTTT. Filled out from reference TRBV5-1 and TRBJ1-6, the complete variable domain reads KAGVTQTPRYLIKTRGQQVTLSCSPISGHRSVSWYQQTPGQGLQFLFEYFSETQRNKGNFPGRFSGRQFSNSRSEMNVSTLELGDSALYLCASSPEGAARNSPLHFGNGTRLTVT.

This chain connects TRBV6-1 to TRBJ2-1; 8 bases fit TRBD1. The V gene's germline CDR1 is MNHNS and CDR2 SASEGT. CDR3 length: 14 amino acids. J was trimmed by 7 bases and V by 0 bases; bases with no gene match: 2. Here the CDR3 reads CASSEAQGVNEQFF. The CDR3 region has the DNA TGTGCCAGCAGTGAAGCACAGGGGGTTAATGAGCAGTTCTTC.

The chain employs TRBV19 and TRBJ1-6, with 7 bases lining up with TRBD1. The CDR3 is 17 residues long. J was trimmed by 1 base and V by 3 bases; bases with no gene match: 6. Germline CDR1 LNHDA, CDR2 SQIVND (reference sequence). The CDR3 region has the DNA TGTGCCAGTAGTATTGGAAACAGGGGTTCCTATAATTCACCCCTCCACTTT. Translating gives CASSIGNRGSYNSPLHF.

This clone occurred a few times. This rearrangement joins TRBV9 to TRBJ1-3; the match to TRBD1 covers 11 bases. The junction had 3 bases not matched to a gene; V was cut back by 0 bases and J by 7 bases. The CDR3 totals 15 residues. Per the germline V gene, CDR1 is SGDLS and CDR2 is YYNGEE. The CDR3 region is CASSVARDRGNTIYF. The CDR3 DNA sequence: TGTGCCAGCAGCGTAGCCCGGGACAGGGGGAACACCATATATTTT.

This clone is labeled medium-sized (0.01 to 0.1%). V usage is TRBV5-6 and J usage is TRBJ2-7; no clear D. Germline V gene sequence: CDR1 SGHDT, CDR2 YYEEEE. The CDR3 has 14 residues. Trimming shortened V by 2 bases and J by 2 bases, and 11 bases separated the two germline ends. CDR3: CASSLRTRAYEQYF. In nucleotides, the CDR3 is TGTGCCAGCAGCTTACGCACCCGAGCCTACGAGCAGTACTTC.

The DNA of the CDR3 is TGTGCCACAACGCAGAGGGCAGGGGTAAACTATGGCTACACCTTC. Amino acid sequence: CATTQRAGVNYGYTF. The rearrangement uses TRBV5-8 and TRBJ1-2; D is possibly TRBD1 (6 bases). The CDR3 consists of 15 residues. Trimming removed 9 bases at V and 2 bases at J, with 20 bases between. CDR1 is SGHTS, CDR2 YDEGEE, per germline.

This chain joins TRBV9 and TRBJ1-1, with D uncertain. Per the germline V gene, CDR1 is SGDLS and CDR2 is YYNGEE. This CDR3 comprises 11 residues. Trimming shortened V by 3 bases and J by 5 bases, and 5 bases separated the two germline ends. The CDR3 nucleotides are TGTGCCAGCAGCGACTATACTGAAGCTTTCTTT. It is translated as CASSDYTEAFF.

J is TRBJ2-7 and V is TRBV25-1; TRBD1 aligns across 7 bases. The CDR3 extends over 12 amino acids. J was trimmed by 2 bases and V by 6 bases; bases with no gene match: 1. Germline V gives CDR1 MGHDK, CDR2 SYGVNS. In nucleotides, the CDR3 is TGTGCCAGCAGCCAGGGGGCCTACGAGCAGTACTTC. It encodes CASSQGAYEQYF.

Only a few counts were recorded for this clone. This chain connects TRBV2 to TRBJ2-7, with TRBD1 identical over 7 bases. The V gene end was trimmed by 1 base and the J gene end by 2 bases; junction bases not matched to a gene: 5. Germline values: CDR1 SNHLY, CDR2 FYNNEI. The CDR3 is 15 residues long. CDR3 residues: CASSEVDRRAYEQYF. The CDR3 nucleotides are TGTGCCAGCAGTGAAGTGGACAGGCGTGCCTACGAGCAGTACTTC.

This clone appeared a single time. The genes are TRBV19 and TRBJ1-4, with a possible D match to TRBD1 (5 bases). The CDR3 is 14 residues long. V lost 5 bases to trimming and J lost 8 bases, with 15 bases between them. Germline assignment: CDR1 LNHDA and CDR2 SQIVND (reference sequence). This chain's CDR3 is CASSPRRAREKLFF. The CDR3 bases are TGTGCCAGTAGTCCCCGCAGGGCTCGGGAAAAACTGTTTTTT.

This clone has just one count. The CDR3 sequence: CASSSTGYGANVLTF. In DNA form, the CDR3 reads TGCGCCAGCAGTAGTACAGGGTACGGGGCCAACGTCCTGACTTTC. The J gene is TRBJ2-6, the V gene TRBV5-1; a weak D match, TRBD1 (6 bases). Per germline, CDR1 SGHRS and CDR2 YFSETQ. Trimming pared 5 bases from V and 4 bases from J, leaving 13 bases between. This CDR3 is 15 amino acids long.